The present T cell receptor (beta chain) was sequenced within a study of shared T cell receptors in the human thymus. The repertoire was sequenced with immunoSEQ multiplex PCR; TCRdb's copy has only in-frame clones and lacks some. The repertoire holds 550,000 to 800,000 clones, with 70% to 90% as singletons. This same sample was also taken into another study, of human thymus T cells.

The TCR was taken from a girl under three years old with a congenital heart defect. Sequencing used thymocytes.

CDR3 DNA sequence: TGTGCCATCAGTGAACTAATTTCCAACTATGGCTACACCTTC. Amino acids: CAISELISNYGYTF. This chain uses TRBV10-3 with TRBJ1-2; D unclear. The V end lost 3 bases, the J end lost 2 bases, and 10 bases lay between the germline ends. The CDR3 totals 14 residues. Germline CDR1 and CDR2: ENHRY and SYGVKD.